This T cell receptor (beta chain) was sequenced during a study of cytomegalovirus exposure and HLA in healthy donors. Amplification used 60 Vbeta primers and 13 Jbeta primers. Libraries were prepared by immunoSEQ multiplex PCR; TCRdb keeps only in-frame clonotypes and omits some of them. The data hold 150,000 to 200,000 clones, with 65% to 85% observed a single time. The germline V gene has CDR1 MNHEY and CDR2 SVGAGI. V dropped 2 bases and J dropped 2; count of bases not matched to a gene: 5. CDR3 length: 16 residues. This chain links TRBV6-5 with TRBJ2-2, with 7 bases identical to TRBD1. Sequencing used PBMCs. The clonotype was recovered from a man younger than 35 in good health and CMV-seronegative. The CDR3 bases are TGTGCCAGCAGTTACGCCGGGACAGCAAACACCGGGGAGCTGTTTTTT. Translated, it gives CASSYAGTANTGELFF.